One sample yielded the 32 T cell receptor beta chains listed below, sequenced in a study of OX40 agonist ivuxolimab in advanced cancers. The protocol was immunoSEQ multiplex PCR, while the TCRdb copy is restricted to in-frame clones and leaves out a portion. Of tens of thousands of clones listed, approximately 90% are singletons. This specimen was CD4+ or CD8+ T cells sorted from blood, taken in a trial of the OX40 agonist ivuxolimab. Receptors were obtained from an adult with an advanced solid tumor such as melanoma, head and neck, liver or kidney cancer.

The chain has TRBV10-3 and TRBJ2-1; perhaps TRBD2 as D (5 bases). The CDR3 is 15 residues long. CDR1 is ENHRY, CDR2 SYGVKD, per germline. Trimming shortened V by 7 bases and J by 0 bases, and 13 bases separated the two germline ends. In nucleotides, the CDR3 is TGTGCCATCAAATCCGGCCTAGCCTCCTACAATGAGCAGTTCTTC. Residues: CAIKSGLASYNEQFF.

The rearrangement uses TRBV5-1 and TRBJ1-1; D is ambiguous. The CDR3 is 16 residues long. The ends were cut back, 2 bases at V and 1 base at J, with 15 bases in the middle. Germline V gene sequence: CDR1 SGHRS, CDR2 YFSETQ. The CDR3 DNA reads TGCGCCAGCAGCTTCGCGACACATAGCCCGAACACTGAAGCTTTCTTT. Encoded protein: CASSFATHSPNTEAFF.

The gene calls are TRBV18 and TRBJ2-1, with a tentative D call TRBD1 (6 bases). CDR1 and CDR2 from the germline V gene are KGHSH and LQKENI. Trimming cost V 3 bases and J 8 bases, with 17 bases left between them. The CDR3 length is 15 residues. The CDR3 reads CASSPIQGLSDEQFF. The DNA of the CDR3 is TGTGCCAGCTCACCGATACAGGGCCTGTCGGATGAGCAGTTCTTC.

This chain uses TRBV5-1 with TRBJ2-1; 13 positions agree with TRBD2. The V gene end was trimmed by 0 bases and the J gene end by 9 bases; junction bases not matched to a gene: 3. Germline V gene lookup returns CDR1 SGHRS and CDR2 YFSETQ. This CDR3 has 15 amino acids. The CDR3 DNA reads as TGCGCCAGCAGCTTGGGGACTAGCGGGAGCTTTGAGCAGTTCTTC. Amino acids: CASSLGTSGSFEQFF.

This chain uses TRBV18 with TRBJ2-5; D gene unclear. The CDR3 totals 12 residues. Trimming removed 3 bases at V and 4 bases at J, with 6 bases between. Germline V gene data show CDR1 as KGHSH and CDR2 as LQKENI. The CDR3 protein is CASSPGPETQYF. Written as DNA, the CDR3 is TGTGCCAGCTCACCGGGCCCAGAGACCCAGTACTTC.

This chain uses TRBV4-3 with TRBJ1-3, with TRBD1 matching 7 bases. The germline gives CDR1 LGHNA, CDR2 YSLEER. V dropped 1 base and J dropped 3; count of bases not matched to a gene: 9. CDR3 length: 17 amino acids. The CDR3 region is CASSQVVTGAGGNTIYF. The CDR3 bases are TGCGCCAGCAGCCAAGTTGTTACAGGGGCAGGTGGAAACACCATATATTTT.

The chain uses TRBV2 and TRBJ1-6; TRBD1 is a possible D gene (5 bases). Trimming left V 6 bases short and J 9 bases short, with 9 bases between. Germline V lookup: CDR1 SNHLY, CDR2 FYNNEI. The length of the CDR3 is 12 residues. The CDR3 DNA reads as TGTGCCAGCAGCAGGGTGACTTCACCCCTCCACTTT. Translation gives CASSRVTSPLHF.

This clone appeared once. The chain has TRBV7-2 and TRBJ2-2; D gene unclear. Trimming left V 0 bases short and J 5 bases short, with 7 bases between. The CDR3 runs 14 residues. Germline loops: CDR1 SGHTA, CDR2 FQGNSA. The CDR3 loop is CASSLALLTGELFF. CDR3 coding DNA: TGTGCCAGCAGCTTAGCGCTGTTAACCGGGGAGCTGTTTTTT.

V usage is TRBV5-8 and J usage is TRBJ2-1; D is possibly TRBD2 (5 bases). Germline loops: CDR1 SGHTS, CDR2 YDEGEE. The CDR3 contains 13 residues. The V and J ends lost 4 bases and 7 bases respectively, with 12 bases between them. DNA for the CDR3: TGTGCCAGCAGCGAGTTAGCGTGGAATGAGCAGTTCTTC. Its protein product is CASSELAWNEQFF.

The V gene is TRBV28, the J gene TRBJ2-2; maybe TRBD1 (6 bases). Looked up from germline, CDR1 is MDHEN and CDR2 is SYDVKM. Trimming took 10 bases from V and 3 from J, leaving 15 bases between them. The CDR3 runs 14 residues. The CDR3 sequence is CATIGGRYTGELFF. The DNA of the CDR3 is TGTGCCACCATAGGGGGAAGGTACACCGGGGAGCTGTTTTTT.

A few counts support this clone. J is TRBJ1-2 and V is TRBV7-2; TRBD1 might be the D (5 bases). CDR1 is SGHTA and CDR2 is FQGNSA in the germline V gene. This CDR3 is built from 16 residues. Trimming removed 0 bases at V and 8 bases at J, with 19 bases between. The CDR3 sequence: CASSLAVVGARGGYTF. The CDR3 bases are TGTGCCAGCAGCTTAGCGGTCGTAGGTGCAAGGGGAGGCTACACCTTC.

The V call is TRBV5-3, the J call TRBJ2-1, with D unresolved. TRBV5-3 is treated as an ORF (open reading frame) with a function not yet certain. V lost 3 bases and J lost 6, with 4 bases in between. This CDR3 is built from 11 residues. CDR3 protein: CARSSINEQFF. CDR3 coding DNA: TGTGCCAGAAGCTCCATCAATGAGCAGTTCTTC.

DNA for the CDR3: TGCGCCAGCAGCTTTGATAGGGAGACCCAGTACTTC. Translating gives CASSFDRETQYF. V is TRBV5-1 and J is TRBJ2-5; the D is unclear. The length of the CDR3 is 12 residues. V lost 2 bases, J lost 5 bases, and 7 bases lay in between. From germline, CDR1 is SGHRS and CDR2 YFSETQ.

The sample holds one count of this clone. The V gene is TRBV27, the J gene TRBJ2-7, with 8 bases matching TRBD1. CDR1 and CDR2 from the germline V gene are MNHEY and SMNVEV (reference sequence). This CDR3 contains 15 residues. Trimming at V came to 6 bases and at J to 7 bases, leaving 14 bases not matched to a gene. In DNA form, the CDR3 reads TGTGCCAGCAGGCCTCCAGGGACAGGTCCCCGGGAGCAGTACTTC. This sequence encodes CASRPPGTGPREQYF.

The chain links TRBV2 to TRBJ1-5; TRBD1 agrees at 8 bases. The CDR3 is made up of 18 amino acids. Germline-derived CDR1 and CDR2 are SNHLY and FYNNEI. The J segment lost 4 bases and the V segment lost 4 bases, leaving 15 bases of the junction unmatched. CDR3 protein: CASSGTLTGGWDNQPQHF. In DNA, the CDR3 is TGTGCCAGCAGTGGGACGTTAACAGGGGGGTGGGATAATCAGCCCCAGCATTTT.

The chain joins TRBV19 to TRBJ2-3, with D maybe TRBD2 (6 bases). The CDR3 loop spans 19 amino acids. The V gene lost 0 bases and the J gene lost 11 bases, with 30 bases spanning the gap. Germline CDR1 and CDR2: LNHDA and SQIVND (reference sequence). Here the CDR3 reads CASSIDQYYSGTQPMKQYF. The DNA for the CDR3 is TGTGCCAGTAGTATAGATCAGTATTACTCCGGGACTCAGCCAATGAAGCAGTATTTT.

The chain recombines TRBV5-8 with TRBJ2-7; 7 nucleotides match TRBD1. The ends lost 4 bases at V and 2 bases at J; junction bases unmatched: 12. CDR3 size: 16 residues. CDR1 is SGHTS, CDR2 YDEGEE, per germline. CDR3 DNA: TGTGCCAGCAGCGCGTCCCCGGACAGGTTCGCCTACGAGCAGTACTTC. This translates into CASSASPDRFAYEQYF.

This clone was recorded a few times. This rearrangement joins TRBV7-9 to TRBJ1-2; TRBD1 matches at 8 bases. The CDR3 extends over 16 amino acids. The V and J ends lost 4 bases and 7 bases, in that order; junction bases with no gene match: 14. Per germline, CDR1 SEHNR and CDR2 FQNEAQ (reference sequence). CDR3 coding DNA: TGTGCCAGCAGCTCAGAACTTAGAGACAGGGGAGGTGGCTACACCTTC. It translates to CASSSELRDRGGGYTF. The full variable domain, in which reference TRBV7-9 and TRBJ1-2 provide the parts outside the CDR3, is DTGVSQNPRHKITKRGQNVTFRCDPISEHNRLYWYRQTLGQGPEFLTYFQNEAQLEKSRLLSDRFSAERPKGSFSTLEIQRTEQGDSAMYLCASSSELRDRGGGYTFGSGTRLTVV.

The chain uses TRBV10-3 and TRBJ1-2, with D uncertain. This CDR3 contains 13 residues. The V end lost 0 bases, the J end lost 4 bases, and 6 bases lay between the germline ends. CDR1 and CDR2 from the germline V gene are ENHRY and SYGVKD. CDR3 in DNA: TGTGCCATCAGTGAGTCGAAGGGCTATGGCTACACCTTC. As protein: CAISESKGYGYTF.

This chain joins TRBV27 and TRBJ1-6; no clear D. Trimming took 2 bases from V and 5 from J, leaving 4 bases between them. CDR1 is MNHEY and CDR2 is SMNVEV in the germline V gene (reference sequence). The CDR3 loop spans 13 amino acids. The CDR3 DNA reads TGTGCCAGCAGTTTAAGACATAATTCACCCCTCCACTTT. Translating it yields CASSLRHNSPLHF.

This clone was observed once. The chain links TRBV6-4 to TRBJ2-1; possible D gene TRBD1, 7 bases. Trimming removed 6 bases at V and 5 bases at J, with 20 bases between. The CDR3 loop spans 16 amino acids. CDR1 MRHNA and CDR2 SNTAGT come from the germline V gene. CDR3 protein: CASRRNRGTENNEQFF. CDR3 DNA: TGTGCCAGCAGACGCAACCGGGGGACAGAGAACAATGAGCAGTTCTTC.

V and J are TRBV7-2 and TRBJ2-5; 7 bases align to TRBD2. CDR1 SGHTA and CDR2 FQGNSA come from the germline V gene. The CDR3 runs to 13 residues. Losses at the gene ends were 5 bases for V and 4 bases for J; bases not matched to a gene: 4. CDR3 nucleotide sequence: TGTGCCAGCAGCCGGGACTACCCAGAGACCCAGTACTTC. It codes for CASSRDYPETQYF.

The chain has TRBV2 and TRBJ1-2; D gene ambiguous. V gave up 4 bases and J gave up 8 bases, with 17 bases separating them. Per germline, CDR1 SNHLY and CDR2 FYNNEI. This CDR3 contains 14 residues. CDR3 protein: CASSARGYPVGYTF. The CDR3 DNA is TGTGCCAGCAGTGCGAGAGGGTACCCCGTGGGCTACACCTTC.

V is TRBV28 and J is TRBJ2-7; D is unresolved. V was cut by 5 bases and J by 0 bases, with 11 bases left in between. The CDR3 sequence is 14 residues long. CDR1 MDHEN and CDR2 SYDVKM come from the germline V gene. The CDR3 loop reads CASSVPGNSYEQYF. DNA for the CDR3: TGTGCCAGCAGTGTTCCAGGCAACTCCTACGAGCAGTACTTC.

In the case of this clone: This specimen includes other DNA sequences encoding the same CDR3. The chain couples TRBV11-3 to TRBJ2-7; TRBD1 matches at 8 bases. The CDR3 runs 14 residues. Germline V CDR1 and CDR2: SGHNT, YENEEA. Trimming cost V 1 base and J 7 bases; bases outside gene matches: 6. CDR3 region: CASSLGTGYEEQYF. CDR3 bases: TGTGCCAGCAGCTTAGGGACAGGGTATGAGGAGCAGTACTTC.

The gene calls are TRBV2 and TRBJ2-4; D might be TRBD2 (6 bases). Trimming cost V 5 bases and J 6 bases, with 20 bases left between them. The CDR3 runs to 16 residues. In germline, CDR1 is SNHLY, CDR2 FYNNEI. CDR3 DNA: TGTGCCAGCAGTTTCGGTGAACAAACTAGCCGAAACATTCAGTACTTC. Translated: CASSFGEQTSRNIQYF. Supplemented by reference TRBV2 and TRBJ2-4, the full variable domain reads EPEVTQTPSHQVTQMGQEVILRCVPISNHLYFYWYRQILGQKVEFLVSFYNNEISEKSEIFDDQFSVERPDGSNFTLKIRSTKLEDSAMYFCASSFGEQTSRNIQYFGAGTRLSVL.

J is TRBJ1-4 and V is TRBV10-2; TRBD1 aligns across 7 bases. The germline gives CDR1 WSHSY, CDR2 SAAADI. CDR3 length equals 15 residues. V shed 4 bases and J 7 bases; nucleotides not matched to a gene: 9. The CDR3 coding sequence is TGCGCCAGCAGTGGCCGGACAGGCGGAGGTGAAAAACTGTTTTTT. Its protein product is CASSGRTGGGEKLFF.

The chain links TRBV12-5 to TRBJ2-7; possibly TRBD1 or TRBD2 for D (5 bases each). Per the germline V gene, CDR1 is LGHNT and CDR2 is FRNRAP. V lost 0 bases and J lost 2, with 14 bases in between. The CDR3 totals 16 residues. The CDR3 DNA is TGTGCTAGTGGTTTGGTACTAGGGACCGTTACCTACGAGCAGTACTTC. Protein sequence: CASGLVLGTVTYEQYF.

The chain couples TRBV4-3 to TRBJ2-7; unclear D gene. CDR3 length: 15 amino acids. From germline, CDR1 is LGHNA and CDR2 YSLEER. Trimming removed 0 bases from V and 2 bases from J, with 11 bases in between. For the CDR3, the DNA is TGCGCCAGCAGCCAAGATCTCGGTTACCCCTACGAGCAGTACTTC. Amino acids: CASSQDLGYPYEQYF.

This clone appeared a single time. The V and J genes are TRBV7-2 and TRBJ2-3, with 7 bases aligning to TRBD2. V was pared by 1 base and J by 5 bases, with 6 bases of the junction left unmatched. This CDR3 has 15 residues. Germline V CDR1 and CDR2: SGHTA, FQGNSA. The DNA of the CDR3 is TGTGCCAGCAGCTTAGGAGGGAGGGCTGTAGATACGCAGTATTTT. It specifies CASSLGGRAVDTQYF.

This clone was found once. This rearrangement joins TRBV15 to TRBJ2-7; TRBD1 matches at 10 bases. The CDR3 totals 15 residues. With V trimmed by 3 bases and J by 7 bases, 9 bases remained unmatched. The germline CDR1 and CDR2 sequences are LNHNV and YYDKDF (reference sequence). CDR3 nucleotides: TGTGCCACCAGCAGCCCCGGGACAGGGGACAGGGAGCAGTACTTC. Amino acids: CATSSPGTGDREQYF.

The V call is TRBV7-2, the J call TRBJ2-5, with TRBD2 matching over 8 bases. Germline V gene sequence: CDR1 SGHTA, CDR2 FQGNSA. J gave up 5 bases and V 2 bases, and 10 bases lay outside the gene matches. The CDR3 totals 16 residues. The CDR3 DNA is TGTGCCAGCAGCTTAAGGACGGGAGGGCCTTGGGAGACCCAGTACTTC. The encoded protein is CASSLRTGGPWETQYF.